These T cell receptor beta chains were read from a single sample in a study of cytomegalovirus exposure and HLA in healthy donors. Clones were read by immunoSEQ multiplex PCR, and TCRdb kept only the in-frame ones, dropping some. This table has about 150,000 clones, almost 80% appearing once. Material for sequencing was PBMCs. The receptors were gathered from a woman aged 35 to 49 in good health and CMV-seropositive. The CDR3 runs from the conserved cysteine through the conserved F or W. The D gene is left open where the match is weak. A row's size may be missing; if present it is once, few, many or a size class.

clone size | CDR3 length | J gene | V gene | D gene | CDR3 protein | CDR3 DNA
- | 12 | TRBJ2-7 | TRBV19 | - | CASSTGYYEQYF | TGTGCCAGTAGTACAGGCTACTACGAGCAGTACTTC
- | 15 | TRBJ1-6 | TRBV27 | TRBD1 | CASSLSMTGDAPLHF | TGTGCCAGCAGTTTATCTATGACAGGGGACGCACCCCTCCACTTT
- | 13 | TRBJ2-7 | TRBV19 | - | CATGLGGTYEQYF | TGTGCCACGGGCCTCGGAGGGACCTACGAGCAGTACTTC
once | 15 | TRBJ1-6 | TRBV11-1 | TRBD1 | CASSTGGTYNSPLHF | TGTGCCAGCAGCACAGGGGGAACCTATAATTCACCCCTCCACTTT
- | 15 | TRBJ2-1 | TRBV19 | - | CASSRGEKNYNEQFF | TGTGCCAGTAGTAGGGGAGAAAAAAATTACAATGAGCAGTTCTTC
- | 16 | TRBJ2-5 | TRBV2 | TRBD2 | CASSHSTSGGRETQYF | TGTGCCAGCAGTCACTCTACTAGCGGGGGGAGAGAGACCCAGTACTTC
- | 14 | TRBJ1-4 | TRBV28 | - | CASISGGSNEKLFF | TGTGCCAGCATCTCGGGGGGATCTAATGAAAAACTGTTTTTT
- | 16 | TRBJ2-7 | TRBV6-1 | TRBD2 | CASSERTSGARYEQYF | TGTGCCAGCAGTGAGAGGACTAGCGGGGCCAGATACGAGCAGTACTTC
- | 16 | TRBJ2-7 | TRBV4-1 | - | CASRPTGASGAYEQYF | TGCGCCAGCAGGCCGACAGGGGCTAGCGGGGCCTACGAGCAGTACTTC
- | 15 | TRBJ2-5 | TRBV9 | TRBD2 | CASSGFGGKGETQYF | TGTGCCAGCAGCGGCTTCGGGGGGAAGGGGGAGACCCAGTACTTC
- | 15 | TRBJ2-7 | TRBV4-1 | TRBD1 | CASSQGTGGNYEQYF | TGCGCCAGCAGCCAGGGGACAGGCGGAAACTACGAGCAGTACTTC
once | 13 | TRBJ1-1 | TRBV5-1 | TRBD1 | CASSLTGGAFSGF | TGCGCCAGCAGCTTAACAGGGGGCGCGTTTTCCGGCTTT
- | 12 | TRBJ2-1 | TRBV9 | - | CASSVGGQEQFF | TGTGCCAGCAGCGTAGGGGGACAAGAGCAGTTCTTC
- | 11 | TRBJ2-2 | TRBV29-1 | - | CSVAGTGELFF | TGCAGCGTTGCCGGGACCGGGGAGCTGTTTTTT
- | 14 | TRBJ2-1 | TRBV6-5 | TRBD2 | CASSGLAGYNEQFF | TGTGCCAGCAGTGGACTAGCGGGGTACAATGAGCAGTTCTTC
- | 14 | TRBJ1-1 | TRBV28 | - | CASSLFAPTDEAFF | TGTGCCAGCAGTTTATTCGCTCCGACAGATGAAGCTTTCTTT
- | 17 | TRBJ2-2 | TRBV4-2 | TRBD1 | CASSQDRQGFNTGELFF | TGTGCCAGCAGCCAAGATAGACAGGGGTTCAACACCGGGGAGCTGTTTTTT
- | 13 | TRBJ1-2 | TRBV29-1 | - | CSVTGGADYGYTF | TGCAGCGTGACGGGGGGGGCAGACTATGGCTACACCTTC
- | 11 | TRBJ1-2 | TRBV5-1 | - | CASSPGYGYTF | TGCGCCAGCAGCCCAGGGTATGGCTACACCTTC
- | 13 | TRBJ1-2 | TRBV5-1 | - | CASSLDSNYGYTF | TGCGCCAGCAGCTTAGACAGTAACTATGGCTACACCTTC
- | 16 | TRBJ2-1 | TRBV6-1 | TRBD1 | CASSGPSGGASNEQFF | TGTGCCAGCAGTGGCCCCTCAGGGGGCGCTTCGAATGAGCAGTTCTTC
- | 15 | TRBJ1-5 | TRBV6-5 | TRBD1 | CASRQGSIGNQPQHF | TGTGCCAGCCGACAGGGTAGTATAGGCAATCAGCCCCAGCATTTT
- | 15 | TRBJ1-6 | TRBV28 | - | CASSLPGTASSPLHF | TGTGCCAGCAGTCTACCTGGCACAGCTTCTTCACCCCTCCACTTT
- | 14 | TRBJ1-1 | TRBV2 | - | CASSEQGLGTEAFF | TGTGCCAGCAGTGAACAGGGGCTCGGCACTGAAGCTTTCTTT
- | 13 | TRBJ1-3 | TRBV9 | - | CASSKSGGNTIYF | TGTGCCAGCAGCAAGTCCGGTGGAAACACCATATATTTT
once | 14 | TRBJ1-1 | TRBV19 | TRBD1 | CASSTRASGGEAFF | TGTGCCAGTAGTACCCGGGCCTCAGGGGGTGAAGCTTTCTTT
- | 14 | TRBJ1-1 | TRBV5-6 | - | CASSSGRFDTEAFF | TGTGCCAGCAGCTCAGGGCGTTTTGACACTGAAGCTTTCTTT
once | 14 | TRBJ2-7 | TRBV5-4 | TRBD1 | CASSSTGGSDEQYF | TGTGCCAGCAGCTCGACAGGGGGAAGCGACGAGCAGTACTTC
- | 14 | TRBJ1-6 | TRBV11-2 | - | CASSFDGTRSPLHF | TGTGCCAGCAGCTTTGACGGCACTAGGTCACCCCTCCACTTT
- | 14 | TRBJ1-1 | TRBV27 | - | CASSMRGPSTEAFF | TGTGCCAGCAGTATGCGGGGGCCTAGCACTGAAGCTTTCTTT
once | 14 | TRBJ2-2 | TRBV2 | - | CASSSEGATGELFF | TGTGCCAGCAGTTCGGAGGGGGCAACCGGGGAGCTGTTTTTT
- | 17 | TRBJ2-3 | TRBV4-1 | - | CASSQDLGGRRADTQYF | TGCGCCAGCAGCCAAGATTTAGGAGGGAGGAGGGCAGATACGCAGTATTTT
few | 15 | TRBJ2-5 | TRBV5-4 | - | CASSLVQGRQETQYF | TGTGCCAGCAGCTTGGTGCAGGGGAGACAAGAGACCCAGTACTTC
once | 14 | TRBJ2-7 | TRBV28 | - | CASSSGTLTYEQYF | TGTGCCAGCAGTTCCGGGACACTAACCTACGAGCAGTACTTC
- | 13 | TRBJ2-1 | TRBV4-2 | - | CATTDLNANEQFF | TGTGCCACCACTGACTTGAACGCCAATGAGCAGTTCTTC
- | 15 | TRBJ1-2 | TRBV5-6 | TRBD1 | CASRPGQGASYGYTF | TGTGCCAGCAGACCGGGACAGGGGGCCTCCTATGGCTACACCTTC
- | 15 | TRBJ2-1 | TRBV21-1 | - | CASSGGQGVYNEQFF | TGTGCCAGCAGCGGGGGACAGGGAGTCTACAATGAGCAGTTCTTC
once | 14 | TRBJ1-4 | TRBV5-1 | - | CASSTRGGSEKLFF | TGCGCCAGCAGCACCCGGGGGGGCAGTGAAAAACTGTTTTTT
- | 14 | TRBJ2-7 | TRBV10-3 | TRBD2 | CAISELVAGYEQYF | TGTGCCATCAGTGAGTTGGTAGCGGGGTACGAGCAGTACTTC
- | 17 | TRBJ1-4 | TRBV30 | - | CAWSASLLRATNEKLFF | TGTGCCTGGAGTGCCTCACTCCTGCGCGCAACTAATGAAAAACTGTTTTTT
- | 18 | TRBJ1-6 | TRBV15 | TRBD1 | CATSRDRGTGSTNSPLHF | TGTGCCACCAGCAGAGATAGGGGGACAGGGAGTACCAATTCACCCCTCCACTTT
- | 14 | TRBJ1-1 | TRBV10-2 | - | CASSENPSNTEAFF | TGCGCCAGCAGTGAGAATCCATCGAACACTGAAGCTTTCTTT
- | 15 | TRBJ2-3 | TRBV6-5 | TRBD2 | CASSSPTSGTDTQYF | TGTGCCAGCAGTTCCCCTACTAGCGGCACAGATACGCAGTATTTT
- | 15 | TRBJ2-3 | TRBV28 | TRBD2 | CASSFGTKISDTQYF | TGTGCCAGCAGTTTCGGGACTAAAATATCAGATACGCAGTATTTT
few | 14 | TRBJ2-1 | TRBV5-1 | - | CASSLEGLYNEQFF | TGCGCCAGCAGCTTGGAGGGACTTTACAATGAGCAGTTCTTC
once | 15 | TRBJ2-7 | TRBV27 | TRBD1 | CASRSESTGYYEQYF | TGTGCCAGCAGGTCAGAATCGACAGGGTACTACGAGCAGTACTTC
- | 14 | TRBJ2-1 | TRBV9 | - | CASSVDDSRPEQFF | TGTGCCAGCAGCGTAGACGACTCCCGGCCTGAGCAGTTCTTC
once | 18 | TRBJ2-2 | TRBV4-2 | - | CASSQDLEGRGATGELFF | TGTGCCAGCAGCCAAGATTTGGAGGGCCGGGGGGCCACCGGGGAGCTGTTTTTT
- | 14 | TRBJ2-7 | TRBV5-1 | TRBD1 | CASRFGQGSYEQYF | TGCGCCAGCAGATTTGGACAGGGCTCCTACGAGCAGTACTTC
- | 15 | TRBJ1-4 | TRBV9 | - | CASSRWATYNEKLFF | TGTGCCAGCAGCAGATGGGCGACCTATAATGAAAAACTGTTTTTT